This passage covers 13 T cell receptor beta chains from one sample sequenced in a study of cytomegalovirus exposure and HLA in healthy donors. The PCR contained 60 Vbeta and 13 Jbeta primers. Here immunoSEQ multiplex PCR was the method, and the copy in TCRdb shows in-frame clones only, minus some. The data show 150,000 to 200,000 clones, with more than 80% seen just once and about 2.4% held by the top ten. The sequencing sample was made of PBMCs. These receptor sequences come from a male donor in good health and CMV-seronegative.

The gene calls are TRBV25-1 and TRBJ1-2, with TRBD1 matching over 7 bases. Germline assignment: CDR1 MGHDK and CDR2 SYGVNS. Trimming removed 5 bases from V and 8 bases from J; junction bases left unmatched: 11. CDR3 size: 14 residues. CDR3 loop: CASSTDRAFGGYTF. For the CDR3, the DNA is TGTGCCAGCAGTACCGACAGGGCCTTTGGGGGCTACACCTTC.

This chain links TRBV5-1 with TRBJ2-3, with 8 nucleotides matching TRBD1. Germline lookup yields CDR1 SGHRS and CDR2 YFSETQ. The CDR3 is 17 residues long. V lost 3 bases to trimming and J lost 0 bases; unmatched junction nucleotides: 9. The CDR3 coding sequence is TGCGCCAGCAGCTCATGGGGGCAGGGGGCCAGCACAGATACGCAGTATTTT. Residues: CASSSWGQGASTDTQYF.

V gene TRBV5-4 combines with J gene TRBJ2-7; 10 nucleotides match TRBD1. The CDR3 is 15 amino acids. Per germline, CDR1 SGHNT and CDR2 YYREEE (reference sequence). With V trimmed by 3 bases and J by 3 bases, 6 bases remained unmatched. The chain's CDR3 is CASSSPGTGVYEQYF. CDR3 bases: TGTGCCAGCAGCTCACCCGGGACAGGGGTCTACGAGCAGTACTTC. The whole variable domain, remainder taken from reference TRBV5-4 and TRBJ2-7, is ETGVTQSPTHLIKTRGQQVTLRCSSQSGHNTVSWYQQALGQGPQFIFQYYREEENGRGNFPPRFSGLQFPNYSSELNVNALELDDSALYLCASSSPGTGVYEQYFGPGTRLTVT.

The V and J genes are TRBV28 and TRBJ2-7; no clear D. This CDR3 region has 15 residues. Trimming pared 3 bases from V and 3 bases from J, leaving 15 bases between. CDR1 MDHEN and CDR2 SYDVKM come from the germline V gene. The chain's CDR3 is CASSLSETILYEQYF. The DNA of the CDR3 is TGTGCCAGCAGTTTGTCAGAAACTATCCTCTACGAGCAGTACTTC.

The chain couples TRBV5-8 to TRBJ2-4; D remains unclear. CDR3 size: 13 residues. Trimming took off 4 bases at V and 0 bases at J, with 5 bases between the two ends. CDR1 is SGHTS and CDR2 is YDEGEE in the germline V gene. The CDR3 DNA is TGTGCCAGCAGCCCAATAGCCAAAAACATTCAGTACTTC. This translates into CASSPIAKNIQYF. Variable domain in full (rest from reference TRBV5-8 and TRBJ2-4): EAGVTQSPTHLIKTRGQQATLRCSPISGHTSVYWYQQALGLGLQFLLWYDEGEERNRGNFPPRFSGRQFPNYSSELNVNALELEDSALYLCASSPIAKNIQYFGAGTRLSVL.

This clone was recorded only once. V is TRBV28 and J is TRBJ1-6; D is possibly TRBD1 (5 bases). Trimming cost V 2 bases and J 0 bases, with 14 bases left between them. CDR1 is MDHEN and CDR2 is SYDVKM in the germline V gene. The CDR3 runs 18 residues. CDR3 sequence (DNA): TGTGCCAGCAGTTTAGGCGACAGCCCGAGCTCCTATAATTCACCCCTCCACTTT. Translated: CASSLGDSPSSYNSPLHF.

CDR3 protein: CASSLIRQSTDTQYF. For the CDR3, the DNA is TGTGCCAGCAGTTTAATCCGACAGAGCACAGATACGCAGTATTTT. V usage is TRBV28 and J usage is TRBJ2-3; D might be TRBD1 (5 bases). The CDR3 consists of 15 residues. V lost 2 bases and J 0 bases, leaving 9 bases between the germline ends. Germline CDR1 and CDR2: MDHEN and SYDVKM.

The chain recombines TRBV7-9 with TRBJ2-3; 8 bases are shared with TRBD2. There are 15 residues in the CDR3. The junction had 7 bases not matched to a gene; V was cut back by 7 bases and J by 1 base. Germline V lookup: CDR1 SEHNR, CDR2 FQNEAQ (reference sequence). This CDR3 is CASTLGGARTDTQYF. The DNA for the CDR3 is TGTGCCAGCACGCTCGGGGGGGCTCGCACAGATACGCAGTATTTT. Drawing the rest from reference TRBV7-9 and TRBJ2-3, the complete variable domain is DTGVSQNPRHKITKRGQNVTFRCDPISEHNRLYWYRQTLGQGPEFLTYFQNEAQLEKSRLLSDRFSAERPKGSFSTLEIQRTEQGDSAMYLCASTLGGARTDTQYFGPGTRLTVL.

The count of this clone is one. V and J are TRBV28 and TRBJ2-5; 16 nucleotides align to TRBD2. The CDR3 length is 16 residues. The V segment lost 6 bases and the J segment 4 bases; nucleotides outside the gene matches: 5. The germline CDR1 and CDR2 sequences are MDHEN and SYDVKM. CDR3 sequence: CASSSGLAGGGETQYF. CDR3 nucleotides: TGTGCCAGCAGCTCGGGACTAGCGGGAGGGGGAGAGACCCAGTACTTC.

The V gene is TRBV7-2, the J gene TRBJ2-7, with 11 bases that match TRBD1. The junction had 1 base not matched to a gene; V was cut back by 4 bases and J by 2 bases. This CDR3 has 14 amino acids. From germline, CDR1 is SGHTA and CDR2 FQGNSA. CDR3 DNA sequence: TGTGCCAGCAGCTCGGGACAGGGGGCCTACGAGCAGTACTTC. It is translated as CASSSGQGAYEQYF.

This chain connects TRBV30 to TRBJ1-1; 7 nucleotides align to TRBD1. Germline V gives CDR1 GTSNPN, CDR2 SVGIG (reference sequence). The CDR3 is 15 residues long. V dropped 0 bases and J dropped 5; count of bases not matched to a gene: 9. This chain's CDR3 is CAWSVHAGGLTEAFF. CDR3 sequence (DNA): TGTGCCTGGAGTGTACATGCAGGGGGATTAACTGAAGCTTTCTTT.

This chain connects TRBV7-9 to TRBJ2-7; TRBD1 is a possible D gene (6 bases). V was cut by 2 bases and J by 4 bases, with 6 bases left in between. Germline CDR1 and CDR2: SEHNR and FQNEAQ (reference sequence). CDR3 length equals 12 residues. The CDR3 loop reads CASSLQGYEQYF. As DNA, the CDR3 is TGTGCCAGCAGCTTACAGGGGTACGAGCAGTACTTC.

The CDR3 sequence: CASSPEAGAGGELFF. The CDR3 nucleotides are TGCGCCAGCAGCCCCGAGGCGGGGGCCGGCGGGGAGCTGTTTTTT. This chain joins TRBV4-3 and TRBJ2-2, with a tentative D call TRBD2 (7 bases). CDR3 length equals 15 residues. V was pared by 4 bases and J by 7 bases, with 16 bases between. Germline lookup yields CDR1 LGHNA and CDR2 YSLEER.